This T cell receptor beta chain was obtained from a study of blood T cell repertoires in COVID-19. Study background: Samples representing acute and convalescent COVID-19 were sourced from the United States, Italy and Spain. Sample material is recorded as cDNA or gDNA derived from T cells, B-cell-depleted T cells, or PBMCs.

The CDR3 loop spans 14 amino acids. Germline loops: CDR1 SSHAT, CDR2 FNYEAQ (reference sequence). V was trimmed by 0 bases and J by 0 bases, leaving 6 bases between them. Methods used by the authors: Estimates of nucleated cell counts were drawn from the amplification of reference gene primers. The protocol was immunoSEQ multiplex PCR, while the TCRdb copy is restricted to in-frame clones and leaves out a portion. That table is the source of V, J and clone size, and D and trimming were worked out from the DNA. The sample yields about 51,000 clones, approximately 90% seen once. Input material: peripheral blood. The clonotype was recovered from a man aged 50 to 60 with acute or convalescent COVID-19. The rearrangement links TRBV7-7 to TRBJ2-7; D is unresolved. The CDR3 loop reads CASSLAPGSYEQYF. The CDR3 DNA reads as TGTGCCAGCAGCTTAGCCCCGGGCTCCTACGAGCAGTACTTC.